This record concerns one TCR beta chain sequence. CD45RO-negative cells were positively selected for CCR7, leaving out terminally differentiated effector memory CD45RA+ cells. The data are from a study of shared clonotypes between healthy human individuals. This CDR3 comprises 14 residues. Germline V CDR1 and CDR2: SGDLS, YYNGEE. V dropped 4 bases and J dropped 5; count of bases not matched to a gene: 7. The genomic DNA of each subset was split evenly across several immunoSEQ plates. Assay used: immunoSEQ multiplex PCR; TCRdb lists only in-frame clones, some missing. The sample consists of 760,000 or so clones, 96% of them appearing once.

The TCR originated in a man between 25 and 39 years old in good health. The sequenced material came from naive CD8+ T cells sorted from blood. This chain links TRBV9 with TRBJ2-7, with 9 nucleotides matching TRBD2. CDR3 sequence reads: CASSQSGRKHEQYF. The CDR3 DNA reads TGTGCCAGCAGCCAGAGCGGGAGGAAACACGAGCAGTACTTC.